The entry that follows covers one T cell receptor (beta chain) sequence. V lost 1 base, J lost 7 bases, and 14 bases lay in between. The germline V gene encodes CDR1 MNHNS and CDR2 SASEGT. The CDR3 runs to 15 residues. This specimen belongs to a study of blood T cell repertoires in COVID-19. Whole-study context: Spain, Italy and the United States supplied samples that represented acute and convalescent COVID-19. PBMCs, B-cell-depleted T cells, or T cells provided the cDNA or gDNA that made up the material.

In the source study's methods: Counts of nucleated cells, estimated from reference gene primer amplification, were obtained. Libraries were prepared by immunoSEQ multiplex PCR; TCRdb keeps only in-frame clonotypes and omits some of them. V and J calls and clone size come straight from that table; D and trimming were deduced from the DNA. The sample includes about 360,000 clones, approximately 86% seen only once; the top ten take less than 3.5%. Sequencing used peripheral blood. The TCR comes from a human donor in a cohort sampled during active COVID-19. This chain connects TRBV6-1 to TRBJ2-1, with D maybe TRBD2 (5 bases). The DNA for the CDR3 is TGTGCCAGCAGTGAAGGGGTAGGTCCGGGGAATGAGCAGTTCTTC. This gives the protein CASSEGVGPGNEQFF.